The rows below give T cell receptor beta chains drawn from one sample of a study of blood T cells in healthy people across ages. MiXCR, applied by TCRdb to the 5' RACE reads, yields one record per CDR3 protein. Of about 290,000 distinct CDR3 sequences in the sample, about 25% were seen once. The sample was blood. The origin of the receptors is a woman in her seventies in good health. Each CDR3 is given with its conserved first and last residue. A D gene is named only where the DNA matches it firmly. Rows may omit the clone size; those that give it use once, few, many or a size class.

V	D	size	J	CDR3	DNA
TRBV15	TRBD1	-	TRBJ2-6	CATSRDLPGQGAYGANVLTF	TGTGCCACCAGCAGAGATCTCCCGGGACAGGGGGCTTACGGGGCCAACGTCCTGACTTTC
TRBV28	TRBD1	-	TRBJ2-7	CASKLSTGGGEQYF	TGTGCCAGCAAACTCTCGACAGGGGGCGGAGAGCAGTACTTC
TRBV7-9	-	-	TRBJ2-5	CASRLFPDSYEQCF	TGTGCCAGCAGACTATTTCCGGACAGTTACGAGCAGTGCTTC
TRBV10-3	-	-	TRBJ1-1	CAIKRQGDTEAFF	TGTGCCATCAAGAGGCAGGGAGACACTGAAGCTTTCTTT
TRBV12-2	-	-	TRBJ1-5	CASRLAQGDQPQHF	TGTGCAAGTCGCTTAGCTCAGGGAGATCAGCCCCAGCATTTT
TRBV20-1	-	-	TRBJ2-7	CSARDTLFYEQYF	TGCAGTGCCCGGGACACCCTTTTCTACGAGCAGTACTTC
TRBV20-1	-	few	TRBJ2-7	CSAARISYEQYF	TGCAGTGCTGCCCGGATTTCCTACGAGCAGTACTTC
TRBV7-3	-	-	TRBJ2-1	CASSLGTFPYNEQFF	TGTGCCAGCAGCTTAGGGACTTTTCCCTACAATGAGCAGTTCTTC
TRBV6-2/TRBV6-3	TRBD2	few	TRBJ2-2	CASSYSRTSGRAAGELFF	TGTGCCAGCAGTTACTCCCGTACTAGCGGGAGGGCCGCCGGGGAGCTGTTTTTT
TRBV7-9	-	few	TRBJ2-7	CASSSQGSPYEQYF	TGTGCCAGCAGTTCCCAGGGTAGTCCCTACGAGCAGTACTTC
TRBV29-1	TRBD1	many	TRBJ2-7	CSGQGISYEQYF	TGCAGCGGACAGGGGATCTCCTACGAGCAGTACTTC
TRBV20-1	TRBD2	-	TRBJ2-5	CSTAGLIPREGEETQYF	TGCAGCACAGCAGGTCTCATCCCGCGGGAGGGGGAAGAGACCCAGTACTTC
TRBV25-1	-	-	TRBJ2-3	CASSDNLSALRF	TGTGCCAGCAGTGATAACCTGTCGGCTCTGCGTTTT
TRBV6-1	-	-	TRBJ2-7	CASRVTVYEQYF	TGTGCCAGCAGAGTGACAGTCTACGAGCAGTACTTC
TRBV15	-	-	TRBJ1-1	CATSREQDLEAFF	TGTGCCACCAGCAGGGAGCAAGACCTTGAAGCTTTCTTT
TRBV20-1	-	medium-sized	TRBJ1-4	CLAPTNEKLFF	TGCCTGGCACCAACTAATGAAAAACTGTTTTTT
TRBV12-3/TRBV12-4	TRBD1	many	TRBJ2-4	CASSRTGSDIQYF	TGTGCCAGCAGTCGGACAGGGTCAGACATTCAGTACTTC
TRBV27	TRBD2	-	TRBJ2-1	CASSSLAGALGNEQFF	TGTGCCAGCAGTTCCCTAGCGGGAGCCTTGGGGAATGAGCAGTTCTTC
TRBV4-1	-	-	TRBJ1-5	CASSPNQGSVGQPQHF	TGCGCCAGCAGCCCAAACCAGGGGTCGGTGGGTCAGCCCCAGCATTTT
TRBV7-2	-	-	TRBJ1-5	CASSLGGTNQPQHF	TGTGCCAGCAGCTTAGGGGGGACCAATCAGCCCCAGCATTTT
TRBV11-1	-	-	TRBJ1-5	CASSFEGNQPQHF	TGTGCCAGCAGCTTCGAGGGCAATCAGCCCCAGCATTTT
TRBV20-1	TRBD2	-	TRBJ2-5	CSARDPRTSGVGERYF	TGCAGTGCTAGAGATCCTCGGACTAGCGGAGTGGGAGAGCGGTACTTC
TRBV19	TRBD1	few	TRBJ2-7	CASSTDFSGTETYEQYF	TGTGCCAGTAGTACCGATTTCTCCGGGACAGAGACCTACGAGCAGTACTTC
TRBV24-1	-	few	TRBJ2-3	CATSERVDTQYF	TGTGCCACCAGTGAAAGGGTAGATACGCAGTATTTT
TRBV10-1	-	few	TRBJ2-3	CASSESLGSFTDTQYF	TGCGCCAGCAGTGAGTCTTTGGGGTCCTTCACAGATACGCAGTATTTT
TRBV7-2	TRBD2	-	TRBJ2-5	CASSSSLAGEGETQYF	TGTGCCAGCAGCTCCAGTTTAGCGGGAGAAGGAGAGACCCAGTACTTC
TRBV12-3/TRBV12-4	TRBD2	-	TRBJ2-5	CASSLGGREETQYF	TGTGCCAGCAGTTTAGGTGGGAGGGAAGAGACCCAGTACTTC
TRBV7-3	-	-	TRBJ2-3	CASSLYYGSTDTQYF	TGTGCCAGCAGCTTATATTACGGGAGCACAGATACGCAGTATTTT
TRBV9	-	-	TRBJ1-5	CASSLGGTAVKPQHF	TGTGCCAGCAGCCTCGGCGGGACCGCGGTTAAGCCCCAGCATTTT
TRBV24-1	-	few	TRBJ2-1	CATSDQTTRSYNEQFF	TGTGCCACCAGTGATCAGACAACAAGGAGTTATAATGAGCAGTTCTTC